This TCR beta chain comes out of a study of OX40 agonist ivuxolimab in advanced cancers. On the study more broadly: Recorded diagnoses for dose-escalation patients were hepatocellular carcinoma, melanoma, renal cell or head and neck cancer. Patients were roughly 83% male with ages roughly 20 to 80, mean about 65.

In regard to this clone: Antigen unknown.

The CDR3 loop spans 15 amino acids. Germline-derived CDR1 and CDR2 are MDHEN and SYDVKM. The V and J ends lost 3 bases and 11 bases respectively, with 22 bases between them. Some clones are missing from TCRdb's copy, which holds only in-frame ones; the method was immunoSEQ multiplex PCR. The table shows around 70,000 clones, with around four fifths occurring only once. Study-level findings and limits: Also showing low normalized T-cell clonal expansion were some of the nonresponders.

This clonotype was sampled from an adult with an advanced solid tumor such as melanoma, head and neck, liver or kidney cancer. V is TRBV28 and J is TRBJ1-1; D remains unclear. The material was CD4+ or CD8+ T cells sorted from blood, obtained in a trial of the OX40 agonist ivuxolimab. The DNA for the CDR3 is TGTGCCAGCAGTTTGGTCGGCAGGCAGAACCTGAGGGCTTTCTTT. Translating gives CASSLVGRQNLRAFF.